This TCR beta chain was captured by sequencing in a study of post-analysis software for immune sequencing data. Study-level points and caveats: Controls' normalized Chao1 diversity significantly exceeded that of multiple sclerosis patients. Under the F measure, samples that were prepared in one batch clustered strongly together. The study found TRBV5-6, TRBV5-1 and TRBV20-1 among five TRBV segments more frequent in patients than controls.

Points on this clonotype: What it recognizes is unknown.

Researchers reported that TCR beta cDNA libraries carried unique molecular identifiers. From around 1 to 10 million T cells, 500,000 or so cDNA molecules were obtained. TCRdb re-called the PCR reads with MiXCR, one entry per CDR3 protein. This table holds 750,000 to 950,000 distinct CDR3 sequences, around 53% found once. J gave up 5 bases and V 0 bases, and 8 bases lay outside the gene matches. The CDR3 consists of 16 residues. Germline V gene lookup returns CDR1 SEHNR and CDR2 FQNEAQ (reference sequence). The chain combines TRBV7-9 with TRBJ2-7, with TRBD2 matching over 9 bases. This TCR derives from a girl aged 5-17 years with multiple sclerosis. Input material: blood. For the CDR3, the DNA is TGTGCCAGCAGCTTAGCTTCTAGCGGGGAAAGGCACGAGCAGTACTTC. Encoded protein: CASSLASSGERHEQYF.